One and the same sample provided the 29 T cell receptor delta chains below, sequenced in a study of gamma-delta T cells after stem cell transplantation. TCRdb reprocessed the RT-PCR reads through CATT. The data hold about 15,000 delta-chain clones, with more than 7.5% observed a single time. Sequencing was performed on gamma-delta T cells. These receptors were taken from a human donor. It is not recorded whose cells these are; they may come from a transplant donor.

This clone was observed many times. This DNA's translation and the protein TCRdb lists, from a much larger clone, do not match at residue 5, likely due to a read error; the protein shown is translated from the DNA. The chain recombines TRDV2 with TRDJ1; TRDD3 is a possible D gene (5 bases). Per germline, CDR1 GEAIGNYY and CDR2 EKD. The CDR3 loop spans 16 amino acids. The V end was cut by 3 bases, the J end by 0 bases, with 16 bases between. CDR3 in DNA: TGTGCCTGTGACCGTGTGGGGACCTCAAACACCGATAAACTCATCTTT. Amino acids: CACDRVGTSNTDKLIF.

Worth noting for this clone: This likely stems from a read error, as it lies one base from a far larger clone. The same CDR3 arises from other DNA sequences in this sample as well. This CDR3 is CACDTLPSRAGGSYTDKLIF. For the CDR3, the DNA is TGTGCCTGTGACACTCTACCTTCTAGGGCTGGGGGCTCGTATACCGATAAACTCATCTTT. J is TRDJ1 and V is TRDV2, with 7 bases that match TRDD3. Germline values: CDR1 GEAIGNYY, CDR2 EKD. V trimming: 1 base; J trimming: 2 bases; junction bases outside the gene matches: 21. The CDR3 has 20 residues.

By share of the sample, this clone is medium-sized. The sample holds other DNA sequences that translate to the same CDR3. This rearrangement joins TRDV1 to TRDJ1, with D perhaps matching TRDD3 (7 bases). V was trimmed by 0 bases and J by 0 bases, leaving 26 bases between them. This CDR3 has 21 residues. Germline V gene data show CDR1 as TSWWSYY and CDR2 as QGS. CDR3 DNA: TGTGCTCTTGGGGAACTTCGGGGACCTTCCCTCCTAGGGGGATACACCGATAAACTCATCTTT. It translates to CALGELRGPSLLGGYTDKLIF.

This clone was found many times. This CDR3 is also generated by other DNA sequences in the sample. The chain carries TRDV2 and TRDJ1; 8 bases agree with TRDD3. V was pared by 0 bases and J by 2 bases, with 25 bases of the junction left unmatched. Germline loops: CDR1 GEAIGNYY, CDR2 EKD. The CDR3 runs to 22 residues. CDR3 protein: CACDTVRTGGYSTPDRTDKLIF. The CDR3 DNA reads TGTGCCTGTGACACCGTGAGGACTGGGGGTTACTCAACGCCCGACCGTACCGATAAACTCATCTTT.

This clone was observed a handful of times. TCRdb assigns this DNA the protein of a much larger clone, which departs from its translation at residue 5; this likely reflects a read error, and the protein shown comes from translating the DNA. The chain has TRDV2 and TRDJ1, with 10 bases identical to TRDD3. The CDR3 covers 18 residues. Germline V gene data show CDR1 as GEAIGNYY and CDR2 as EKD. The J segment lost 2 bases and the V segment lost 3 bases, leaving 14 bases of the junction unmatched. CDR3 DNA: TGTGCCTGTGACCCCAGAAAATTACGGGGGGATACGACCGATAAACTCATCTTT. Protein sequence: CACDPRKLRGDTTDKLIF.

This clone was seen a handful of times. The protein given by TCRdb reflects a much larger clone and differs at residue 8 from this DNA's translation, likely from a read error; the protein shown is the DNA's translation. The rearrangement joins TRDV2 to TRDJ1; 13 nucleotides align to TRDD3. Germline values: CDR1 GEAIGNYY, CDR2 EKD. The CDR3 runs to 19 residues. Trimming cost V 0 bases and J 4 bases; bases outside gene matches: 13. CDR3 bases: TGTGCCTGTGACACCGTGGGCGACTGGGGGATACGGGGCATCGATAAACTCATCTTT. Translating gives CACDTVGDWGIRGIDKLIF.

A few counts support this clone. The chain uses TRDV2 and TRDJ1; 9 bases match TRDD3. In germline, CDR1 is GEAIGNYY, CDR2 EKD. CDR3 length: 20 amino acids. The J segment lost 4 bases and the V segment lost 3 bases, leaving 23 bases of the junction unmatched. CDR3 loop: CACDPRREDWGRRMGDKLIF. The CDR3 DNA reads as TGTGCCTGTGACCCCAGGAGGGAGGACTGGGGGAGACGCATGGGCGATAAACTCATCTTT.

V and J are TRDV2 and TRDJ1, with a possible D match to TRDD3 (5 bases). Deletions cut 1 base from V and 0 bases from J, with 20 bases between. CDR1 is GEAIGNYY, CDR2 EKD, per germline. This CDR3 region has 18 residues. CDR3 residues: CACDTLSVWVNYTDKLIF. The CDR3 coding sequence is TGTGCCTGTGACACTCTGAGTGTCTGGGTGAACTACACCGATAAACTCATCTTT.

The sample holds a few counts of this clone. TCRdb records a much larger clone's protein for this DNA, with a difference at residue 12 that likely arises from a read error; the protein given is the translation of the DNA. This chain uses TRDV2 with TRDJ1, with D perhaps TRDD3 (5 bases). Germline V gene sequence: CDR1 GEAIGNYY, CDR2 EKD. The CDR3 is 19 amino acids. Trimming took off 0 bases at V and 7 bases at J, with 29 bases between the two ends. The CDR3 bases are TGTGCCTGTGACACCGGTAGGGCTCAGCGGGGGGGTAGAAGCGGTAAACTCATCTTT. This codes for CACDTGRAQRGGRSGKLIF.

This clone was seen a few times. TCRdb attributes to this sequence the protein of a much larger clone, which differs from the DNA translation at residue 15; a read error is likely, and the protein displayed is translated from the DNA. This CDR3 reads CALGELIILPLWRDAVVGKLIF. Written as DNA, the CDR3 is TGTGCTCTTGGGGAACTCATAATCCTTCCCCTCTGGCGGGATGCGGTCGTTGGTAAACTCATCTTT. The chain recombines TRDV1 with TRDJ1; D may be TRDD2 (6 bases). The CDR3 spans 22 residues. CDR1 and CDR2 (germline): TSWWSYY, QGS. V was pared by 0 bases and J by 7 bases, with 36 bases between.

Only a few counts were recorded for this clone. Possible read error: a much larger clone is one base away. The same CDR3 also results from other DNA sequences found in this sample. The chain couples TRDV1 to TRDJ1; TRDD3 might be the D (5 bases). This CDR3 region has 20 residues. Looked up from germline, CDR1 is TSWWSYY and CDR2 is QGS. CDR3 coding DNA: TGTGCTCTTGGGGAACTTATCGGTCTAATGGAGGGGGGTTACACTGATAAACTCATCTTT. This translates into CALGELIGLMEGGYTDKLIF.

Comments on this clone: TCRdb records a much larger clone's protein for this DNA, with a difference at residue 7 that likely arises from a read error; the protein given is the translation of the DNA. The chain joins TRDV2 to TRDJ1; D call uncertain. Per the germline V gene, CDR1 is GEAIGNYY and CDR2 is EKD. Trimming stripped 3 bases from V and 1 base from J, with 17 bases between. The CDR3 is made up of 16 amino acids. The CDR3 reads CACDGLALASTDKLIF. CDR3 in DNA: TGTGCCTGTGACGGGTTGGCATTGGCGAGCACCGATAAACTCATCTTT.

This clone showed up many times. The amino acid sequence in TCRdb belongs to a much larger clone and departs from this DNA's translation at residue 9, likely a sequencing read error; the sequence shown is translated from the DNA. This sequence joins TRDV3 and TRDJ1, with a weak D call TRDD2 (6 bases). This CDR3 contains 14 residues. V lost 5 bases to trimming and J lost 5 bases, with 21 bases between them. Per germline, CDR1 TVYSNPD and CDR2 GDNSRS (reference sequence). DNA for the CDR3: TGTGCCCTCTCCTCCTACGACCTGTTGGATAAACTCATCTTT. This codes for CALSSYDLLDKLIF.

Comment on this clone: This DNA's translation and the protein TCRdb lists, from a much larger clone, do not match at residue 5, likely due to a read error; the protein shown is translated from the DNA. The chain links TRDV2 to TRDJ1, with 12 bases identical to TRDD3. CDR3 length: 16 residues. Germline values: CDR1 GEAIGNYY, CDR2 EKD. V trimming: 3 bases; J trimming: 4 bases; junction bases outside the gene matches: 8. In nucleotides, the CDR3 is TGTGCCTGTGACGCCGTTCTGGGGGATACGCGCGATAAACTCATCTTT. Translation gives CACDAVLGDTRDKLIF.

This clone was seen only a few times. The translation of this DNA and the TCRdb protein of a much larger clone differ at residue 4, probably owing to a read error; the protein shown here is translated from the DNA. J is TRDJ1 and V is TRDV2, with 9 bases identical to TRDD3. Germline assignment: CDR1 GEAIGNYY and CDR2 EKD. The CDR3 loop spans 21 amino acids. Here the CDR3 DNA reads TGTGCCTGTGCCACCATTACTGGGGGACCCACAACGGTTGCCCCCACCGATAAACTCATCTTT. Translating it yields CACATITGGPTTVAPTDKLIF.

This clone was picked up a small number of times. This DNA's translation differs at residue 12 from TCRdb's protein, which comes from a much larger clone; a read error is likely, and the protein shown is translated from the DNA. The chain uses TRDV2 and TRDJ1, with 10 bases fitting TRDD3. The CDR3 has 17 residues. Germline assignment: CDR1 GEAIGNYY and CDR2 EKD. With V trimmed by 3 bases and J by 3 bases, 12 bases remained unmatched. The CDR3 nucleotides are TGTGCCTGTGACTTGGTGGGGGATACCCGAAACCCCGATAAACTCATCTTT. Translating it yields CACDLVGDTRNPDKLIF.

Details on this clone: The protein given by TCRdb reflects a much larger clone and differs at residue 11 from this DNA's translation, likely from a read error; the protein shown is the DNA's translation. The chain joins TRDV1 to TRDJ1; maybe TRDD2 (8 bases). V lost 5 bases and J lost 1, with 29 bases in between. Germline CDR1 TSWWSYY, CDR2 QGS. CDR3 size: 20 residues. The CDR3 DNA sequence: TGTGCTCTTGGGAGGGCCTTCCTAATCTCTGAGGGATACCTCACCGATAAACTCATCTTT. It is translated as CALGRAFLISEGYLTDKLIF.

Notes on this clone: The junction differs from germline at one of its ends, possibly a read error. This sequence joins TRDV2 and TRDJ3, with 8 positions matching TRDD3. The CDR3 is made up of 19 amino acids. Germline lookup yields CDR1 GEAIGNYY and CDR2 EKD. The CDR3 DNA sequence: TGTGCCTGTGACACTACTGGGGGTTGGAGCTCCTGGGACACCCGAAAGATGTTTTTC. Translating it yields CACDTTGGWSSWDTRKMFF.

About this clone itself: TCRdb lists the protein of a much larger clone for this DNA, which differs at residue 6, so this is likely a read error; the protein given here is translated from the DNA itself. This chain links TRDV2 with TRDJ1, with a tentative D call TRDD3 (5 bases). V gave up 1 base and J gave up 10 bases, with 24 bases separating them. This CDR3 comprises 16 residues. Germline V gene lookup returns CDR1 GEAIGNYY and CDR2 EKD. The chain's CDR3 is CACDTASGQRGPVLIF. The CDR3 region has the DNA TGTGCCTGTGACACGGCGTCTGGTCAACGGGGGCCCGTACTCATCTTT.

In this sample, this clone turned up many times. A read error is the likely source, as a far larger clone sits one nucleotide away. This sample also contains other DNA sequences that code for the same CDR3. The chain links TRDV2 to TRDJ1; 7 nucleotides match TRDD3. The germline gives CDR1 GEAIGNYY, CDR2 EKD. The CDR3 covers 20 residues. V trimming: 1 base; J trimming: 0 bases; junction bases outside the gene matches: 19. This chain's CDR3 is CACDTLPSRAGGSYTDKLIF. The CDR3 coding sequence is TGTGCCTGTGACACTCTACCTTCTCGGGCTGGGGGCTCGTACACCGATAAACTCATCTTT.

The sample holds a few counts of this clone. The chain carries TRDV2 and TRDJ1; D could derive from TRDD1 or TRDD3 (5 bases each). The V and J ends lost 0 bases and 4 bases respectively, with 35 bases between them. Germline loops: CDR1 GEAIGNYY, CDR2 EKD. The CDR3 is 22 residues long. DNA for the CDR3: TGTGCCTGTGACACCGGAAATCGTACTACGTCTCCTGGGCGCACTACGAGCGATAAACTCATCTTT. Residues: CACDTGNRTTSPGRTTSDKLIF.

This clone was counted between two and nine times. This DNA's translation differs at residues 3 and 11 from TCRdb's protein, which comes from a much larger clone; a read error is likely, and the protein shown is translated from the DNA. The chain has TRDV2 and TRDJ1; 13 positions match TRDD3. Per germline, CDR1 GEAIGNYY and CDR2 EKD. The CDR3 contains 17 residues. The CDR3 nucleotides are TGTGCCCGTGACACCTTACTGGGGGATACGCGAACCGATAAACTCATCTTT. It is translated as CARDTLLGDTRTDKLIF.

The sample holds a few counts of this clone. TCRdb records a much larger clone's protein for this DNA, with a difference at residue 12 that likely arises from a read error; the protein given is the translation of the DNA. This sequence joins TRDV2 and TRDJ1, with 10 bases matching TRDD3. Germline CDR1 and CDR2: GEAIGNYY and EKD. V lost 0 bases, J lost 0 bases, and 12 bases stayed unmatched. The CDR3 extends over 19 amino acids. The DNA for the CDR3 is TGTGCCTGTGACACCGTTCCTACTACTGGGGGATCGTACACCGATAAACTCATCTTT. It codes for CACDTVPTTGGSYTDKLIF.

Remarks on this clone: Compared with germline, one end of the junction differs, possibly owing to a read error. Distinct nucleotide sequences in the sample also encode this CDR3. V is TRDV2 and J is TRDJ1, with a possible D match to TRDD3 (5 bases). The CDR3 consists of 15 residues. In germline, CDR1 is GEAIGNYY, CDR2 EKD. CDR3 DNA sequence: TGTGCCTGTGACACCGTGTTGGGGCGACCCGATAACCTCATCTTT. Its protein is CACDTVLGRPDNLIF.

Points on this clone: The junction does not match germline at one end; this may be a read error. The V and J genes are TRDV2 and TRDJ1; possible D gene TRDD3, 5 bases. The CDR3 extends over 18 amino acids. Germline CDR1 is GEAIGNYY and CDR2 is EKD. The DNA for the CDR3 is TGTGCCTGTGACACCATTGTCGGGGAGAGTCCGTACACCTATAAGCTCATCTTT. This gives the protein CACDTIVGESPYTYKLIF.

This clone was counted a few times. A read error likely explains why the TCRdb protein, taken from a much larger clone, differs from this DNA's translation at residue 6; the protein shown is translated from the DNA. The rearrangement joins TRDV1 to TRDJ1, with D hard to call. There are 13 residues in the CDR3. Per germline, CDR1 TSWWSYY and CDR2 QGS. V lost 3 bases to trimming and J lost 4 bases, with 9 bases between them. The CDR3 spells CALGDRDHDKLIF. CDR3 DNA: TGTGCTCTTGGGGACCGAGATCACGATAAACTCATCTTT.

Points on this clone: This sample includes further DNA sequences coding for the same CDR3. The chain carries TRDV2 and TRDJ1; TRDD3 matches at 7 bases. The CDR3 runs 15 residues. The germline gives CDR1 GEAIGNYY, CDR2 EKD. V gave up 2 bases and J gave up 2 bases; unmatched junction bases: 7. The CDR3 DNA follows: TGTGCCTGTGACAGAAGCACTGGGGTGACCGATAAACTCATCTTT. Protein: CACDRSTGVTDKLIF.

This clone was seen more than once but under ten times. The TCRdb record carries a much larger clone's protein, which differs from this DNA's translation at residue 3; a read error is the likely cause, and the protein listed here is the DNA translation. V usage is TRDV3 and J usage is TRDJ1; TRDD3 agrees at 7 bases. The germline CDR1 and CDR2 sequences are TVYSNPD and GDNSRS (reference sequence). This CDR3 has 15 residues. Trimming took 4 bases from V and 4 from J; bases not matched to a gene: 15. CDR3 in DNA: TGTGCCTCGGTAGCTGGGGCGGATACGGTCGATAAACTCATCTTT. As protein: CASVAGADTVDKLIF.

In the case of this clone: The protein recorded in TCRdb matches a much larger clone and deviates from this DNA's translation at residue 13, suggesting a read error; the protein here is obtained by translating the DNA. V usage is TRDV2 and J usage is TRDJ3, with TRDD3 matching 8 bases. This CDR3 is 20 amino acids long. CDR1 is GEAIGNYY and CDR2 is EKD in the germline V gene. The CDR3, as DNA: TGTGCCTGTGACTGGATGGTGGGGGATTCAAGCTCCCGGGACACCCGACAGATGTTTTTC. As protein: CACDWMVGDSSSRDTRQMFF.